The clone carrying this T cell receptor beta chain occurred a few times. What it binds is not known. The sample carries other DNA sequences with the same CDR3. These data belong to a study of shared clonotypes between healthy human individuals. The study's findings and limits: Represented genetic and exposure-history diversity was restricted by having few donors.

V was shortened by 4 bases and J by 5 bases, with 6 bases between the two germline ends. The CDR3 totals 11 residues. The germline CDR1 and CDR2 sequences are SGHRS and YFSETQ. Naive CD8 cells were CD45RO-negative, positively selected for CCR7, excluding terminally differentiated effector memory CD45RA+ cells. Sorted-subset replicate PCR reactions were performed with about 200 ng DNA, corresponding to roughly 30,000 T cell genomes. Sequencing used immunoSEQ multiplex PCR; TCRdb keeps in-frame clones, though not all of them. This sample yields some 2,100,000 clones, of which 85% to 95% are seen a single time; about 1.8% belongs to the top ten.

The TCR comes from a man between 18 and 35 years old in good health. Some clones in this sample may be carry-over from other donors' samples. The sequenced material came from naive CD8+ T cells from PBMCs. The chain joins TRBV5-1 to TRBJ1-1, with D hard to call. The CDR3 spells CASSAGTEAFF. The DNA for the CDR3 is TGCGCCAGCAGCGCCGGAACTGAAGCTTTCTTT.